This TCR beta chain was sequenced for a study of blood T cell repertoires in COVID-19. Background on the study: The United States, Italy and Spain provided the acute and convalescent COVID-19 samples. From T cells, B-cell-depleted T cells, or PBMCs came the material, which was cDNA or gDNA.

The CDR3 spans 14 residues. The V segment lost 3 bases and the J segment 7 bases; nucleotides outside the gene matches: 7. CDR1 is MGHRA, CDR2 YSYEKL, per germline. Methods used by the authors: How many nucleated cells were present was estimated from reference gene primer amplification. Some clones are missing from TCRdb's copy, which holds only in-frame ones; the method was immunoSEQ multiplex PCR. The V and J calls and clone size were taken over from that table, and D and trimming were inferred from the DNA. The data hold 150,000 to 200,000 clones, with 80% to 95% observed a single time. This receptor was obtained from a man aged 45-65 years with acute or convalescent COVID-19. This sequence joins TRBV4-1 and TRBJ2-7, with 9 bases that match TRBD1. The sequenced sample was peripheral blood. The CDR3 loop reads CASSHETGTGEQYF. The CDR3 DNA reads TGCGCCAGCAGCCACGAAACCGGGACAGGGGAGCAGTACTTC.